Below, 16 T cell receptor beta chains from the same sample are listed, as sequenced in a study of blood T cell repertoires in COVID-19. Using immunoSEQ multiplex PCR, the repertoire was profiled, and TCRdb retains in-frame clones only, with some absent. The table has 200,000 or so clones, about nine tenths seen once; the top ten hold less than 4.5%. Sequencing was done on a sample of peripheral blood. All receptors derive from a man aged 50 or older with acute or convalescent COVID-19.

The CDR3 DNA sequence: TGTGCCAGCAGCTTAGGGGGACAGGCTGAAGCTTTCTTT. This sequence encodes CASSLGGQAEAFF. The rearrangement links TRBV7-9 to TRBJ1-1, with 8 bases aligning to TRBD1. This CDR3 has 13 amino acids. The V gene's germline CDR1 is SEHNR and CDR2 FQNEAQ (reference sequence). Germline trimming cut 1 base from V and 6 bases from J; bases unmatched to any gene: 1. The entire variable domain, with the rest obtained from reference TRBV7-9 and TRBJ1-1, is as follows: DTGVSQNPRHKITKRGQNVTFRCDPISEHNRLYWYRQTLGQGPEFLTYFQNEAQLEKSRLLSDRFSAERPKGSFSTLEIQRTEQGDSAMYLCASSLGGQAEAFFGQGTRLTVV.

The chain combines TRBV7-9 with TRBJ2-3; D may be TRBD1 (5 bases). The CDR3 covers 15 residues. V shed 0 bases and J shed 2 bases, with 9 bases lying between them. From germline, CDR1 is SEHNR and CDR2 FQNEAQ (reference sequence). For the CDR3, the DNA is TGTGCCAGCAGCTTAGCGCAGGGAATCACAGATACGCAGTATTTT. Protein product: CASSLAQGITDTQYF. Full variable domain (rest looked up from reference TRBV7-9 and TRBJ2-3): DTGVSQNPRHKITKRGQNVTFRCDPISEHNRLYWYRQTLGQGPEFLTYFQNEAQLEKSRLLSDRFSAERPKGSFSTLEIQRTEQGDSAMYLCASSLAQGITDTQYFGPGTRLTVL.

The chain combines TRBV3-1 (or the pseudogene TRBV3-2) with TRBJ1-3; 9 bases match TRBD1. CDR1 and CDR2 from the germline V gene are LGHDT and YNNKEL (reference sequence). The V and J ends lost 4 bases and 2 bases, in that order; junction bases with no gene match: 3. The CDR3 contains 15 residues. CDR3 residues: CASSRTGGTGNTIYF. In nucleotides, the CDR3 is TGTGCCAGCAGCCGTACAGGGGGCACTGGAAACACCATATATTTT.

The genes are TRBV18 and TRBJ2-1; D may be TRBD2 (6 bases). The germline CDR1 and CDR2 sequences are KGHSH and LQKENI. The CDR3 is 17 residues long. The V gene lost 0 bases and the J gene lost 7 bases, with 19 bases spanning the gap. CDR3 DNA: TGTGCCAGCTCACCACCTGGGGTAGCCGGGGGTGGGAATGAGCAGTTCTTC. Residues: CASSPPGVAGGGNEQFF.

This chain uses TRBV25-1 with TRBJ1-2, with 7 nucleotides matching TRBD1. Germline lookup yields CDR1 MGHDK and CDR2 SYGVNS. This CDR3 comprises 14 residues. Losses at the gene ends were 5 bases for V and 9 bases for J; bases not matched to a gene: 12. The CDR3 DNA reads as TGTGCCAGCAGTCCTGGGGCAGGGGGGTTTCGCTACACCTTC. Its translation is CASSPGAGGFRYTF.

The V gene is TRBV9, the J gene TRBJ2-2; D ambiguous. With 0 bases removed from V and 5 bases from J, the gap between germline ends came to 11 bases. The CDR3 runs 15 residues. The V gene's germline CDR1 is SGDLS and CDR2 YYNGEE. CDR3 coding DNA: TGTGCCAGCAGCGTAGAAGCTGTAATGACCGGGGAGCTGTTTTTT. Protein product: CASSVEAVMTGELFF.

The CDR3 loop reads CASSFRGPSGETQYF. CDR3 nucleotide sequence: TGTGCCAGCAGTTTCAGGGGGCCCTCAGGGGAGACCCAGTACTTC. The chain uses TRBV2 and TRBJ2-5; TRBD1 agrees at 8 bases. J lost 5 bases, V lost 5 bases, and 10 bases had no gene match. Germline V gene sequence: CDR1 SNHLY, CDR2 FYNNEI. This CDR3 is 15 amino acids long.

The chain is built from TRBV30 and TRBJ2-5, with D unresolved. Germline assignment: CDR1 GTSNPN and CDR2 SVGIG (reference sequence). CDR3 size: 14 residues. The germline V and J ends were trimmed by 2 bases and 1 base, with 11 bases remaining between them. The CDR3 loop is CAWSIPGIQETQYF. The DNA for the CDR3 is TGTGCCTGGAGTATCCCAGGAATCCAAGAGACCCAGTACTTC.

This chain links TRBV5-5 with TRBJ1-6, with D perhaps matching TRBD1 (6 bases). V shed 3 bases and J shed 6 bases, with 13 bases lying between them. This CDR3 has 15 amino acids. Germline V CDR1 and CDR2: SGHKS, YYEKEE (reference sequence). DNA of the CDR3: TGTGCCAGCAGCTGGGAGGGGGACCCTAATTCACCCCTCCACTTT. It encodes CASSWEGDPNSPLHF. The variable domain in full, with the rest retrieved from reference TRBV5-5 and TRBJ1-6, is DAGVTQSPTHLIKTRGQQVTLRCSPISGHKSVSWYQQVLGQGPQFIFQYYEKEERGRGNFPDRFSARQFPNYSSELNVNALLLGDSALYLCASSWEGDPNSPLHFGNGTRLTVT.

In this sample, this clone turned up once. The V and J genes are TRBV18 and TRBJ1-1; D might be TRBD1 (5 bases). The V and J ends lost 6 bases and 3 bases respectively, with 11 bases between them. The CDR3 contains 13 residues. Looked up from germline, CDR1 is KGHSH and CDR2 is LQKENI. CDR3 nucleotides: TGTGCCAGCTCCCTGGGGGAGGACACTGAAGCTTTCTTT. Protein: CASSLGEDTEAFF.

This chain connects TRBV3-1 (or the pseudogene TRBV3-2) to TRBJ1-3; 10 bases agree with TRBD1. V shed 4 bases, J shed 3 bases, and the junction held 15 bases outside the gene matches. Per germline, CDR1 LGHDT and CDR2 YNNKEL (reference sequence). The CDR3 totals 19 residues. The CDR3 reads CASSPKFPTGTGVGNTIYF. Here the CDR3 DNA reads TGTGCCAGCAGCCCTAAATTCCCCACCGGGACAGGGGTTGGAAACACCATATATTTT.

In this sample, this clone turned up a few times. This rearrangement joins TRBV7-9 to TRBJ1-1; no definite D call. The CDR3 is 12 residues long. V was shortened by 1 base and J by 10 bases, with 10 bases between the two germline ends. CDR1 SEHNR and CDR2 FQNEAQ come from the germline V gene (reference sequence). CDR3 residues: CASSLERWLAFF. DNA for the CDR3: TGTGCCAGCAGCTTAGAGAGGTGGTTAGCTTTCTTT.

This chain links TRBV6-5 with TRBJ2-7; 9 bases map to TRBD2. This CDR3 region has 14 residues. The germline V gene has CDR1 MNHEY and CDR2 SVGAGI. With V trimmed by 7 bases and J by 3 bases, 7 bases remained unmatched. The CDR3 region is CASMPSGAYYEQYF. CDR3 nucleotide sequence: TGTGCCAGCATGCCTAGCGGGGCATACTACGAGCAGTACTTC.

The V call is TRBV10-2, the J call TRBJ2-5; 16 positions agree with TRBD2. V shed 11 bases and J 5 bases; nucleotides not matched to a gene: 8. The CDR3 is 15 residues long. Germline V gene sequence: CDR1 WSHSY, CDR2 SAAADI. This chain's CDR3 is CASGTSGGASETQYF. Written as DNA, the CDR3 is TGCGCCTCCGGGACTAGCGGGGGGGCCTCGGAGACCCAGTACTTC.

The chain combines TRBV9 with TRBJ2-5, with 8 bases matching TRBD2. J gave up 2 bases and V 0 bases, and 18 bases lay outside the gene matches. The CDR3 length is 20 residues. Looked up from germline, CDR1 is SGDLS and CDR2 is YYNGEE. CDR3 protein: CASSVATTGVSGGSQETQYF. The CDR3 coding sequence is TGTGCCAGCAGCGTAGCTACAACGGGGGTGAGCGGGGGTTCACAAGAGACCCAGTACTTC. Complete variable domain (other parts from reference TRBV9 and TRBJ2-5): DSGVTQTPKHLITATGQRVTLRCSPRSGDLSVYWYQQSLDQGLQFLIQYYNGEERAKGNILERFSAQQFPDLHSELNLSSLELGDSALYFCASSVATTGVSGGSQETQYFGPGTRLLVL.

In its sample, this clone was seen a few times. The chain is built from TRBV18 and TRBJ1-2; 7 bases line up with TRBD1. The CDR3 is 17 residues long. Germline CDR1 KGHSH, CDR2 LQKENI. J lost 0 bases, V lost 2 bases, and 9 bases had no gene match. As DNA, the CDR3 is TGTGCCAGCTCACCATTAGAGGGGACAGCGGCTAACTATGGCTACACCTTC. This translates into CASSPLEGTAANYGYTF.